The rows below give T cell receptor beta chains drawn from one sample of a study of T cell repertoires in cytomegalovirus infection. TCRdb independently ran MiXCR on the reads; one entry per CDR3 protein. The table shows fewer than 550,000 distinct CDR3 sequences, with 16% occurring only once. The source material was CD8+ T cells from PBMCs. The receptors derive from a human donor in good health (CMV status not recorded). Some clones in this sample may be carry-over from other donors' samples. The CDR3 runs from the conserved cysteine through the conserved F or W. A D gene is named only where the DNA matches it firmly. Clone sizes are given selectively: once, few, many, or a class where the clone is expanded.

-	TRBV9	-	TRBJ2-7	14	TGTGCCAGCAGCGTAGAAGGAAACAGCTACGAGCAGTACTTC	CASSVEGNSYEQYF
-	TRBV27	-	TRBJ2-5	15	TGTGCCACATCCTCCCGGGGCAGGGTTAGCGAGACCCAGTACTTC	CATSSRGRVSETQYF
many	TRBV10-3	-	TRBJ1-1	13	TGTGCCATCAGTGGACCCCTGAACACTGAAGCTTTCTTT	CAISGPLNTEAFF
-	TRBV19	-	TRBJ2-7	11	TGTGCCAGTACCAATGGGGTCGAGCAGTACTTC	CASTNGVEQYF
many	TRBV10-3	-	TRBJ2-1	14	TGTGCCATCAGTGAGCCCGGGACCAACAATGAGCAGTTCTTC	CAISEPGTNNEQFF
few	TRBV12-3/TRBV12-4	-	TRBJ2-3	14	TGTGCCAGCAGTTTTGCCCAAAGCACAGATACGCAGTATTTT	CASSFAQSTDTQYF
few	TRBV4-1	TRBD1	TRBJ2-7	15	TGCGCCAGCAGCCGAGCCGGGACAGGGGCCTACGAGCAGTACTTC	CASSRAGTGAYEQYF
-	TRBV6-5	TRBD1	TRBJ1-5	14	TGTGCCAGCAGTCCAGGGGGCCGTGGACAGCCCCAGCATTTT	CASSPGGRGQPQHF
-	TRBV7-9	TRBD2	TRBJ2-7	15	TGTGCCAGCAGCCCCTGGAATAGCGGGGCAGAAATGGGTTACTTC	CASSPWNSGAEMGYF
many	TRBV15	-	TRBJ1-1	16	TGTGCCACCAGCAGAGATAAGGTTGGTCGGAACACTGAAGCTTTCTTT	CATSRDKVGRNTEAFF
many	TRBV6-1	TRBD1	TRBJ1-1	15	TGTGCCAGCATTAAACAGGGGGCTTGGAAAACTGAAGCTTTCTTT	CASIKQGAWKTEAFF
many	TRBV7-9	TRBD2	TRBJ2-3	14	TGTGCCAGCAGCTTGGTAGTAGCGGGAGCTACGCAGTATTTT	CASSLVVAGATQYF
many	TRBV27	-	TRBJ2-7	14	TGTGCCAGCGGCGACCGCGGGGCTTCCTACGAGCAGTACTTC	CASGDRGASYEQYF
-	TRBV27	-	TRBJ2-7	15	TGTGCCAGCAGTTTCGCGAGGGGCGGGACCTACGAGCAGTACTTC	CASSFARGGTYEQYF
few	TRBV12-3/TRBV12-4	TRBD1	TRBJ1-5	15	TGTGCCAGCAGCCTCGTTACAGGGGTTAATCAGCCCCAGCATTTT	CASSLVTGVNQPQHF
few	TRBV5-5	-	TRBJ2-2	16	TGTGCCAGCAGTTCATCCGACAGGCTGAACACCGGGGAGCTGTTTTTT	CASSSSDRLNTGELFF
few	TRBV27	-	TRBJ1-3	13	TGTGCCAGCGCAAGGGGCTCTGGAAACACCATATATTTT	CASARGSGNTIYF
many	TRBV12-3/TRBV12-4	TRBD1	TRBJ1-1	14	TGTGCCAGCAACCACCAGGGGGCATGGACTGAAGCTTTCTTT	CASNHQGAWTEAFF
many	TRBV28	-	TRBJ2-1	12	TGTGCCAGCGGGGAGTTACGGAATGAGCAGTTCTTC	CASGELRNEQFF
many	TRBV12-3/TRBV12-4	-	TRBJ2-3	15	TGTGCCAGCAGTTTAGCGGAGACCAGCACAGATACGCAGTATTTT	CASSLAETSTDTQYF
-	TRBV12-3/TRBV12-4	TRBD1	TRBJ1-3	14	TGTGCCAGCAGTGATACAGGGGTTGGAAACACCATATATTTT	CASSDTGVGNTIYF
many	TRBV7-6	-	TRBJ2-2	12	TGTGCCAGCAGCTTAAGTTCCGGGCAGCTGTTTTTT	CASSLSSGQLFF
many	TRBV7-8	-	TRBJ2-6	16	TGTGCCAGCACTAAAAGGGGGGGTTCCGGGGCCAACGTCCTGACTTTC	CASTKRGGSGANVLTF
-	TRBV20-1	-	TRBJ1-1	11	TGCAGTGCTAGATTGTACACTGAAGCTTTCTTT	CSARLYTEAFF
-	TRBV7-9	-	TRBJ1-3	12	TGTGCCAGCAGCGGCCGGGGAAACACCATATATTTT	CASSGRGNTIYF
many	TRBV27	TRBD1	TRBJ1-2	15	TGTGCCAGCAGTTTGGAGGCAGGGGGAGATGGGGGCTACACCTTC	CASSLEAGGDGGYTF
few	TRBV19	TRBD1	TRBJ2-7	14	TGTGCCAGTAGTATCCTAGGGACAGGGAGCGAGCAGTACTTC	CASSILGTGSEQYF
-	TRBV11-2	TRBD2	TRBJ2-2	21	TGTGCCAGCAGCTACTGGCAACCGCACCTAGGGATAGCGGGAGATACCGGGGAGCTGTTTTTT	CASSYWQPHLGIAGDTGELFF
-	TRBV27	-	TRBJ1-5	16	TGTGCCAGCAGTTTATCCCCACAGGGAATTGATCAGCCCCAGCATTTT	CASSLSPQGIDQPQHF
-	TRBV7-9	-	TRBJ1-2	14	TGTGCCAGCAGCTTAGATCTGTTCAACTATGGCTACACCTTC	CASSLDLFNYGYTF
few	TRBV7-6	-	TRBJ2-7	14	TGTGCCAGCAGCTTAGGCTCGGTTGGCTACGAGCAGTACTTC	CASSLGSVGYEQYF
many	TRBV6-5	-	TRBJ2-4	14	TGTGCCAGCAGTTACAAGTCCGGGATGGACATTCAGTACTTC	CASSYKSGMDIQYF
-	TRBV7-9	-	TRBJ2-3	14	TGTGCCAGCAGCCCGCCGTTTGGGGCAGATACGCAGTATTTT	CASSPPFGADTQYF
many	TRBV27	-	TRBJ1-1	14	TGTGCCAGCAGTTACGCGGGGGGCCAACCTGAAACTTTCTTT	CASSYAGGQPETFF
few	TRBV6-1	-	TRBJ2-2	13	TGTGCCACCACCGGCTGGGACACCGGGGAGCTGTTTTTT	CATTGWDTGELFF
few	TRBV11-1	TRBD1	TRBJ2-1	14	TGTGCCAGCATCCCAGGGGGTCGGCACAATGAGCAGTTCTTC	CASIPGGRHNEQFF